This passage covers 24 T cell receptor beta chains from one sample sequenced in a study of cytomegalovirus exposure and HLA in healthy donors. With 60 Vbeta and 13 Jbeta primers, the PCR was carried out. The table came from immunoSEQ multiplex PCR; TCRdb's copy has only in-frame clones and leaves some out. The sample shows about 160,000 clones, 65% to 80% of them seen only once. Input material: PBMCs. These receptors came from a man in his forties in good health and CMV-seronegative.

CDR3 nucleotide sequence: TGTGCCAGCAGTCCAGGGGGTATCCATCAAGAGACCCAGTACTTC. Its protein product is CASSPGGIHQETQYF. The gene calls are TRBV6-1 and TRBJ2-5; 7 positions agree with TRBD1. Germline assignment: CDR1 MNHNS and CDR2 SASEGT. The J segment lost 2 bases and the V segment lost 5 bases, leaving 8 bases of the junction unmatched. This CDR3 spans 15 amino acids.

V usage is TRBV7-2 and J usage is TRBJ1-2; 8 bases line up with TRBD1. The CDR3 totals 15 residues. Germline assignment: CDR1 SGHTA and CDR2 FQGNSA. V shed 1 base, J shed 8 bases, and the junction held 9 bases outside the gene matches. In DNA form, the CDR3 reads TGTGCCAGCAGCTTAGTAACAGGGGGAAATGAGGGCTACACCTTC. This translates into CASSLVTGGNEGYTF.

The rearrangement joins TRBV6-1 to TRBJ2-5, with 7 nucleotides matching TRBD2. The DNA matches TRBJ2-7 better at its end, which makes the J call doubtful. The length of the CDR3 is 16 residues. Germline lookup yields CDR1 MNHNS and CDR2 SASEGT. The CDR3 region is CASSEYGLRGTYEQYF. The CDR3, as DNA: TGTGCCAGCAGTGAATACGGTCTGCGGGGGACCTACGAGCAGTACTTC.

CDR3 nucleotide sequence: TGTGCCAGCAGCCCCCAGGGTATTGGTCAAAATGAGCAGTTCTTC. It is translated as CASSPQGIGQNEQFF. This chain uses TRBV7-9 with TRBJ2-1, with a tentative D call TRBD1 (5 bases). Trimming shortened V by 5 bases and J by 7 bases, and 18 bases separated the two germline ends. The V gene's germline CDR1 is SEHNR and CDR2 FQNEAQ (reference sequence). The CDR3 has 15 amino acids.

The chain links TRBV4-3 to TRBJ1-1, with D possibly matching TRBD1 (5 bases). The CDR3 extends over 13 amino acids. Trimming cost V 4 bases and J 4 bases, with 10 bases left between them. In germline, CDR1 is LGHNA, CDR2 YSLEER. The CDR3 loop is CASSPGGGTEAFF. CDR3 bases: TGCGCCAGCAGCCCCGGGGGGGGCACTGAAGCTTTCTTT.

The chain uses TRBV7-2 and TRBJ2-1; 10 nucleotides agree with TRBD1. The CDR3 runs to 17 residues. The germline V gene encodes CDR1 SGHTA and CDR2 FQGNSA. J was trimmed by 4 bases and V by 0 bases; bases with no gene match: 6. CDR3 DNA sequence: TGTGCCAGCAGCTTAGCTCGGGACAGGGGTGGATACAATGAGCAGTTCTTC. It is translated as CASSLARDRGGYNEQFF.

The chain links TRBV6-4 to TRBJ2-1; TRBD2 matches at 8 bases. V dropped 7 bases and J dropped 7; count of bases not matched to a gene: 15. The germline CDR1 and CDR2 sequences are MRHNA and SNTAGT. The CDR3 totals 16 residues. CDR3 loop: CASTPGERGPTNEQFF. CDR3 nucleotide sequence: TGTGCCAGCACCCCAGGCGAGCGGGGGCCCACAAATGAGCAGTTCTTC.

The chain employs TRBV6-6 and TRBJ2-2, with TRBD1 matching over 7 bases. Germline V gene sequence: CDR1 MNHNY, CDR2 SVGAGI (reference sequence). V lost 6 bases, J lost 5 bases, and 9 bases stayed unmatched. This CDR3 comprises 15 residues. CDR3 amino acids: CASSNRGPGTGELFF. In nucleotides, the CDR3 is TGTGCCAGCAGCAACAGGGGCCCGGGTACCGGGGAGCTGTTTTTT.

The DNA for the CDR3 is TGTGCCAGCAGCTTCCGGGACAGCTCCTACGAGCAGTACTTC. Its translation is CASSFRDSSYEQYF. This chain connects TRBV7-8 to TRBJ2-7, with TRBD1 identical over 7 bases. The CDR3 consists of 14 residues. J lost 0 bases, V lost 3 bases, and 2 bases had no gene match. The germline CDR1 and CDR2 sequences are SGHVS and FQNEAQ.

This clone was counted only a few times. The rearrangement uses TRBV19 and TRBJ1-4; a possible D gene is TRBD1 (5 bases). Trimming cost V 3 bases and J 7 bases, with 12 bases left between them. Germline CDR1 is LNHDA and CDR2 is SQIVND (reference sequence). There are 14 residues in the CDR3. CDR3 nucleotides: TGTGCCAGTAGTATCTCGGTCGGGGGTGAAAAACTGTTTTTT. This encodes CASSISVGGEKLFF. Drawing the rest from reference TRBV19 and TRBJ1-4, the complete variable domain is DGGITQSPKYLFRKEGQNVTLSCEQNLNHDAMYWYRQDPGQGLRLIYYSQIVNDFQKGDIAEGYSVSREKKESFPLTVTSAQKNPTAFYLCASSISVGGEKLFFGSGTQLSVL.

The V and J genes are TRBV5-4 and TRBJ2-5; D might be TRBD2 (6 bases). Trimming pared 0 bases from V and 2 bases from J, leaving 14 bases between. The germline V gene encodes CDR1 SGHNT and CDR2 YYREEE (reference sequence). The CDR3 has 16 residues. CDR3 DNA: TGTGCCAGCAGCTTGGACCCCACGGGGGTTCAAGAGACCCAGTACTTC. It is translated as CASSLDPTGVQETQYF.

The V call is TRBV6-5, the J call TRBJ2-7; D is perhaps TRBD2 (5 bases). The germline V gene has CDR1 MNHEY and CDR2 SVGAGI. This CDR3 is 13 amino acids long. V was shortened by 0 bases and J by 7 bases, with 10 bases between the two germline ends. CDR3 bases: TGTGCCAGCAGTTACTCGGCCCCGGGGGAGCAGTACTTC. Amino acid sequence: CASSYSAPGEQYF.

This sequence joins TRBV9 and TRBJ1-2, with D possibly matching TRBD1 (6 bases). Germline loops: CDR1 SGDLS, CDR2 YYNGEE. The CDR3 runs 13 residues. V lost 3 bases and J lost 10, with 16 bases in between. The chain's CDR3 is CASSALRQDDYTF. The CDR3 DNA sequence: TGTGCCAGCAGCGCCTTAAGACAGGACGACTACACCTTC.

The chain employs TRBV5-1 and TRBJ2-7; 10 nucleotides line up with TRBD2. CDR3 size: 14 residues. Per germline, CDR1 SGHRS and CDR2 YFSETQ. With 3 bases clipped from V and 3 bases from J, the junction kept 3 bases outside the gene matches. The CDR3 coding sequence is TGCGCCAGCAGCTGGGGGACTAGCGACTACGAGCAGTACTTC. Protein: CASSWGTSDYEQYF.

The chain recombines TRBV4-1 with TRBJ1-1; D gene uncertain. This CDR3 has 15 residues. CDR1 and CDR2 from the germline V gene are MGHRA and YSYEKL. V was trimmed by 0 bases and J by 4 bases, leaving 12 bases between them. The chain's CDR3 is CASSQESAQITEAFF. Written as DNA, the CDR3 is TGCGCCAGCAGCCAAGAATCAGCGCAGATCACTGAAGCTTTCTTT.

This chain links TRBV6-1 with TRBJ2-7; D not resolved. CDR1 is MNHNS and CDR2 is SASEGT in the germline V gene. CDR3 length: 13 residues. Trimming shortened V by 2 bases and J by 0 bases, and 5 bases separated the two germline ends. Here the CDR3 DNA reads TGTGCCAGCAGTGAAAACAGCTCCTACGAGCAGTACTTC. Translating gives CASSENSSYEQYF.

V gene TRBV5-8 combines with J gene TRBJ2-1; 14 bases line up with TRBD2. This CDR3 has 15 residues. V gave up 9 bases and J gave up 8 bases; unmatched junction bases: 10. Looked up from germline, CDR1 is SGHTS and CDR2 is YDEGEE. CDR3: CATRLAGGPFDEQFF. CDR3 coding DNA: TGTGCCACCAGACTAGCGGGAGGGCCTTTTGATGAGCAGTTCTTC.

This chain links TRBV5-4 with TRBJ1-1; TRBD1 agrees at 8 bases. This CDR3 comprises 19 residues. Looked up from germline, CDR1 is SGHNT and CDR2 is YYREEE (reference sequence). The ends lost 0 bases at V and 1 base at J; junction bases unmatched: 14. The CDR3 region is CASSLGRQGRTLTNTEAFF. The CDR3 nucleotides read TGTGCCAGCAGCTTGGGTAGACAGGGGAGGACACTGACGAACACTGAAGCTTTCTTT.

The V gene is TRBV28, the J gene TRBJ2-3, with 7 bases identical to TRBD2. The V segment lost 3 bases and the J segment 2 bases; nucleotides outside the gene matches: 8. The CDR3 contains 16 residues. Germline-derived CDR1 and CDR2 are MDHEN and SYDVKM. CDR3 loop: CASSFGWSGNTDTQYF. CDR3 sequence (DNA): TGTGCCAGCAGTTTTGGGTGGAGCGGGAACACAGATACGCAGTATTTT. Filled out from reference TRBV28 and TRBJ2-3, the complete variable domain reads DVKVTQSSRYLVKRTGEKVFLECVQDMDHENMFWYRQDPGLGLRLIYFSYDVKMKEKGDIPEGYSVSREKKERFSLILESASTNQTSMYLCASSFGWSGNTDTQYFGPGTRLTVL.

The CDR3 is CASSTGLAGGPSTDTQYF. CDR3 DNA sequence: TGCGCCAGCAGCACGGGACTAGCGGGAGGGCCGAGCACAGATACGCAGTATTTT. The chain uses TRBV5-1 and TRBJ2-3; 16 positions agree with TRBD2. V trimming: 4 bases; J trimming: 0 bases; junction bases outside the gene matches: 5. CDR1 and CDR2 from the germline V gene are SGHRS and YFSETQ. This CDR3 has 18 amino acids.

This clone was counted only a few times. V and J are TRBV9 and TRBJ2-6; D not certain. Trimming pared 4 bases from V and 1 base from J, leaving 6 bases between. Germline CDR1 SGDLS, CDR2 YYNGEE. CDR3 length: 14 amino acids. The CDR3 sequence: CASSPLSGANVLTF. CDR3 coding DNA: TGTGCCAGCAGCCCACTATCTGGGGCCAACGTCCTGACTTTC.

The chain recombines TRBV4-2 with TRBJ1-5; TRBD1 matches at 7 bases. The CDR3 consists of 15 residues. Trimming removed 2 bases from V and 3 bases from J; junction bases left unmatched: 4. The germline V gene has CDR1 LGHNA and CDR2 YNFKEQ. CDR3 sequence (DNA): TGTGCCAGCAGCCAAAACAGGGGCCCCAATCAGCCCCAGCATTTT. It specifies CASSQNRGPNQPQHF.

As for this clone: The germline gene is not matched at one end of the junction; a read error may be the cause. CDR3 bases: TGTGCTAGCAGCCCAGGCCAAGGTTCGAACACCGGGGAGCTGTTTTTT. Translating it yields CASSPGQGSNTGELFF. V is TRBV7-7 and J is TRBJ2-2; D gene unclear. CDR1 and CDR2 from the germline V gene are SSHAT and FNYEAQ (reference sequence). This CDR3 is 16 amino acids long.

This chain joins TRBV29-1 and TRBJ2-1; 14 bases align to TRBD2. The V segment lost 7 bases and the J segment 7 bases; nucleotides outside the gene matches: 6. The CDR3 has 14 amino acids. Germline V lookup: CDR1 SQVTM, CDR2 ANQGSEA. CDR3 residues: CSARTSGRINEQFF. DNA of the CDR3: TGCAGCGCGAGGACTAGCGGGAGGATTAATGAGCAGTTCTTC.